One and the same sample provided the 25 T cell receptor beta chains below, sequenced in a study of beta chain features in type 1 diabetes. Study-level findings and limits: Among patients with Type 1 diabetes, TCRB CDR3s were moderately but significantly shorter in every one of the four CD4+ subsets.

Sequenced material consisted of expressed TCRB transcripts (all of the isolated RNA was reverse transcribed). TCRdb's table, derived via immunoSEQ multiplex PCR, lists solely in-frame clones and lacks some. Here the sample spans 640,000 or so clones, about an eighth being singletons. Their specific antigens are unknown. The sequenced sample consisted of naive CD4+ T cells from blood. These receptors were obtained from a man between 18 and 29 years old with type 1 diabetes.

V usage is TRBV6-6 and J usage is TRBJ2-3, with TRBD1 identical over 7 bases. With 0 bases clipped from V and 4 bases from J, the junction kept 7 bases outside the gene matches. The CDR3 spans 16 residues. Germline CDR1 reads MNHNY; CDR2 reads SVGAGI (reference sequence). This CDR3 is CASSYSRLGTADTQYF. Written as DNA, the CDR3 is TGTGCCAGCAGTTACTCCCGGCTCGGGACAGCAGATACGCAGTATTTT.

This clone was counted only a few times. The gene calls are TRBV7-2 and TRBJ1-5, with D unresolved. This CDR3 has 15 amino acids. Per germline, CDR1 SGHTA and CDR2 FQGNSA. V dropped 2 bases and J dropped 6 bases, with 14 bases sitting between them. The chain's CDR3 is CASSLSGPLSQPQHF. The DNA for the CDR3 is TGTGCCAGCAGCTTATCAGGTCCACTTAGTCAGCCCCAGCATTTT.

A remark on this clone: This same CDR3 is encoded by further DNA sequences in the sample. V usage is TRBV6-5 and J usage is TRBJ1-2; TRBD1 matches at 9 bases. The CDR3 loop spans 15 amino acids. Germline CDR1 MNHEY, CDR2 SVGAGI. J lost 3 bases, V lost 4 bases, and 6 bases had no gene match. The CDR3 DNA reads as TGTGCCAGCAGTTCTCCGGGACAGGGCCACTATGGCTACACCTTC. It yields the protein CASSSPGQGHYGYTF.

The V gene is TRBV30, the J gene TRBJ2-1, with D unresolved. From germline, CDR1 is GTSNPN and CDR2 SVGIG (reference sequence). There are 12 residues in the CDR3. Trimming pared 0 bases from V and 10 bases from J, leaving 10 bases between. CDR3 protein: CAWSVLLVEQFF. CDR3 DNA: TGTGCCTGGAGTGTATTACTCGTAGAGCAGTTCTTC.

This chain connects TRBV7-9 to TRBJ2-7; D unresolved. V was clipped by 7 bases and J by 1 base, with 11 bases between them. Looked up from germline, CDR1 is SEHNR and CDR2 is FQNEAQ (reference sequence). CDR3 size: 13 residues. The CDR3 DNA is TGTGCCAGCACCATCGCCACGTCCTACGAGCAGTACTTC. Amino acids: CASTIATSYEQYF. The variable domain in full, with the rest retrieved from reference TRBV7-9 and TRBJ2-7, is DTGVSQNPRHKITKRGQNVTFRCDPISEHNRLYWYRQTLGQGPEFLTYFQNEAQLEKSRLLSDRFSAERPKGSFSTLEIQRTEQGDSAMYLCASTIATSYEQYFGPGTRLTVT.

This clone was seen a handful of times. The chain combines TRBV7-2 with TRBJ2-1; 9 bases fit TRBD1. CDR3 length: 16 residues. With 5 bases clipped from V and 7 bases from J, the junction kept 12 bases outside the gene matches. Germline CDR1 reads SGHTA; CDR2 reads FQGNSA. The CDR3 is CASSASSGQGYNEQFF. The CDR3 nucleotides read TGTGCCAGCAGCGCCAGCTCGGGACAGGGTTATAATGAGCAGTTCTTC.

The table lists this clone with a few counts. This rearrangement joins TRBV29-1 to TRBJ1-5, with D perhaps matching TRBD1 (5 bases). This CDR3 is 14 amino acids long. V lost 6 bases to trimming and J lost 3 bases, with 15 bases between them. Germline values: CDR1 SQVTM, CDR2 ANQGSEA. CDR3 amino acids: CSVINGDLNQPQHF. The CDR3 nucleotides read TGCAGCGTCATAAACGGGGACCTCAATCAGCCCCAGCATTTT.

The chain combines TRBV7-2 with TRBJ1-6; TRBD1 is a possible D gene (5 bases). The germline gives CDR1 SGHTA, CDR2 FQGNSA. Deletions cut 5 bases from V and 3 bases from J, with 14 bases between. This CDR3 spans 16 amino acids. CDR3 sequence: CASSPAGTDYNSPLHF. CDR3 DNA sequence: TGTGCCAGCAGCCCGGCCGGGACGGACTATAATTCACCCCTCCACTTT.

The chain couples TRBV7-2 to TRBJ1-1, with D possibly matching TRBD1 (6 bases). Germline CDR1 and CDR2: SGHTA and FQGNSA. This CDR3 spans 13 amino acids. V lost 4 bases, J lost 2 bases, and 8 bases lay in between. CDR3 coding DNA: TGTGCCAGCAGCTGGGGGCTCAACACTGAAGCTTTCTTT. Translating gives CASSWGLNTEAFF.

V is TRBV29-1 and J is TRBJ2-5; the D is unclear. The last part of the DNA fits TRBJ2-7 better; the J call may be wrong. CDR3 size: 13 residues. Germline values: CDR1 SQVTM, CDR2 ANQGSEA. CDR3 coding DNA: TGCAGCGTTGCTGGGCGGATGTCCTACGAGCAGTACTTC. Its translation: CSVAGRMSYEQYF.

This clone was counted only a few times. V and J are TRBV30 and TRBJ2-5; TRBD2 matches 10 bases. Germline V gives CDR1 GTSNPN, CDR2 SVGIG (reference sequence). The CDR3 contains 15 residues. The trim removed 4 bases at V and 5 bases at J, leaving 10 bases unmatched. In nucleotides, the CDR3 is TGTGCCTGGAAACTAGCGGGGCTGTCGTGGGAGACCCAGTACTTC. This gives the protein CAWKLAGLSWETQYF.

The chain couples TRBV25-1 to TRBJ1-4; maybe TRBD1 (6 bases). Trimming removed 3 bases from V and 5 bases from J, with 10 bases in between. Germline V CDR1 and CDR2: MGHDK, SYGVNS. The CDR3 sequence is 14 residues long. The CDR3 is CASSDDRRNEKLFF. The DNA of the CDR3 is TGTGCCAGCAGTGATGACAGGCGAAATGAAAAACTGTTTTTT.

The V gene is TRBV21-1, the J gene TRBJ1-6; the D call in the table, TRBD1, was not verified against the DNA. TRBV21-1 constitutes a pseudogene. The CDR3 sequence is 16 residues long. CDR3 region: CASSKGRPCLDSPLHF. Written as DNA, the CDR3 is TGTGCCAGCAGCAAGGGGCGGCCCTGCCTGGATTCACCCCTCCACTTT.

This chain uses TRBV30 with TRBJ2-7; 7 nucleotides agree with TRBD1. The CDR3 loop spans 12 amino acids. Germline CDR1 is GTSNPN and CDR2 is SVGIG (reference sequence). V shed 4 bases, J shed 3 bases, and the junction held 3 bases outside the gene matches. In DNA form, the CDR3 reads TGTGCCTGGACGGACAGGAACTACGAGCAGTACTTC. Amino acid sequence: CAWTDRNYEQYF.

V usage is TRBV6-5 and J usage is TRBJ2-3; D remains unclear. The CDR3 totals 14 residues. Germline lookup yields CDR1 MNHEY and CDR2 SVGAGI. The V gene lost 6 bases and the J gene lost 0 bases, with 10 bases spanning the gap. CDR3 coding DNA: TGTGCCAGCAGGATGCAAGCGAGCACAGATACGCAGTATTTT. Amino acids: CASRMQASTDTQYF.

This clone has only a few counts. V is TRBV19 and J is TRBJ2-7; TRBD1 matches 7 bases. This CDR3 is 14 amino acids long. Trimming at V came to 5 bases and at J to 2 bases, leaving 6 bases not matched to a gene. Per the germline V gene, CDR1 is LNHDA and CDR2 is SQIVND (reference sequence). CDR3 DNA: TGTGCCAGTAGTCGACAGGGATTCCCCTACGAGCAGTACTTC. Translated, it gives CASSRQGFPYEQYF.

The chain has TRBV11-2 and TRBJ1-5; D is undetermined. CDR1 SGHAT and CDR2 FQNNGV come from the germline V gene. The CDR3 loop spans 13 amino acids. With 2 bases removed from V and 9 bases from J, the gap between germline ends came to 11 bases. DNA of the CDR3: TGTGCCAGCAGCTTACGGTTCTTGATGCCCCAGCATTTT. Translated: CASSLRFLMPQHF.

This chain links TRBV7-2 with TRBJ2-1, with TRBD2 matching 7 bases. Trimming cost V 4 bases and J 7 bases; bases outside gene matches: 16. The CDR3 sequence is 17 residues long. Per the germline V gene, CDR1 is SGHTA and CDR2 is FQGNSA. CDR3 nucleotides: TGTGCCAGCAGCTCTTCAAGCCTAGCGGTCCCGAGGAATGAGCAGTTCTTC. It encodes CASSSSSLAVPRNEQFF. The entire variable domain, with the rest obtained from reference TRBV7-2 and TRBJ2-1, is as follows: GAGVSQSPSNKVTEKGKDVELRCDPISGHTALYWYRQSLGQGLEFLIYFQGNSAPDKSGLPSDRFSAERTGGSVSTLTIQRTQQEDSAVYLCASSSSSLAVPRNEQFFGPGTRLTVL.

The chain uses TRBV7-2 and TRBJ2-3, with D tentatively TRBD1 (5 bases). Germline V lookup: CDR1 SGHTA, CDR2 FQGNSA. There are 14 residues in the CDR3. Trimming shortened V by 7 bases and J by 4 bases, and 15 bases separated the two germline ends. The CDR3 DNA reads as TGTGCCAGCACCTTTGGCAGGGCCGCAGATACGCAGTATTTT. It codes for CASTFGRAADTQYF.

The table lists this clone with a few counts. The chain recombines TRBV25-1 with TRBJ1-4, with a weak D call TRBD1 (6 bases). The CDR3 has 16 residues. Germline V gene sequence: CDR1 MGHDK, CDR2 SYGVNS. Trimming removed 2 bases from V and 3 bases from J, with 13 bases in between. CDR3 nucleotide sequence: TGTGCCAGCAGTGAAAAGGGAGGGGGATCTAATGAAAAACTGTTTTTT. The encoded protein is CASSEKGGGSNEKLFF. The variable domain in full, completed from reference TRBV25-1 and TRBJ1-4, reads EADIYQTPRYLVIGTGKKITLECSQTMGHDKMYWYQQDPGMELHLIHYSYGVNSTEKGDLSSESTVSRIRTEHFPLTLESARPSHTSQYLCASSEKGGGSNEKLFFGSGTQLSVL.

This clone has a handful of counts. The V and J genes are TRBV6-5 and TRBJ1-2, with D possibly TRBD1 on 5 matching bases. Germline CDR1 is MNHEY and CDR2 is SVGAGI. V gave up 0 bases and J gave up 8 bases, with 19 bases separating them. This CDR3 has 16 residues. CDR3 nucleotides: TGTGCCAGCAGTTACTCGATGGGTAGAGGGGCGAGCGGCTACACCTTC. This sequence encodes CASSYSMGRGASGYTF.

The chain joins TRBV10-3 to TRBJ2-3; 16 nucleotides agree with TRBD2. The CDR3 contains 15 residues. Germline values: CDR1 ENHRY, CDR2 SYGVKD. Trimming cost V 8 bases and J 4 bases; bases outside gene matches: 3. In DNA form, the CDR3 reads TGTGCCATCGAAGGGACTAGCGGGAGGGCAGATACGCAGTATTTT. It codes for CAIEGTSGRADTQYF.

Details on this clone: Other DNA sequences in the same sample also yield this CDR3. The chain joins TRBV30 to TRBJ2-5; 7 nucleotides agree with TRBD1. Trimming removed 2 bases from V and 5 bases from J; junction bases left unmatched: 5. Looked up from germline, CDR1 is GTSNPN and CDR2 is SVGIG (reference sequence). The CDR3 runs 13 residues. For the CDR3, the DNA is TGTGCCTGGAGTTCGACAGGGCTGGAGACCCAGTACTTC. Protein product: CAWSSTGLETQYF.

V usage is TRBV2 and J usage is TRBJ2-3; 9 positions agree with TRBD2. CDR3 size: 15 residues. Germline assignment: CDR1 SNHLY and CDR2 FYNNEI. V shed 8 bases, J shed 2 bases, and the junction held 8 bases outside the gene matches. CDR3 DNA sequence: TGTGCCAGCGGCACTAGCGGGCTTTCCACAGATACGCAGTATTTT. Translated: CASGTSGLSTDTQYF.

The chain couples TRBV7-9 to TRBJ1-5; 9 positions match TRBD1. V was pared by 5 bases and J by 0 bases, with 14 bases of the junction left unmatched. The germline CDR1 and CDR2 sequences are SEHNR and FQNEAQ (reference sequence). The CDR3 loop spans 19 amino acids. The CDR3 DNA follows: TGTGCCAGCAGCCAAGCCGACAGGGGGACTTCTTATAGCAATCAGCCCCAGCATTTT. Protein: CASSQADRGTSYSNQPQHF.